This TCR beta chain was found in a study of human CD8 memory T cell subsets. Study-wide results and limits: Greater diversity in stem-like memory than precursor exhausted T cells was suggested by Chao1 estimates. Few clonotypes were shared between stem-like memory and precursor exhausted T cells. The sequencing covered T cell receptor beta chains alone.

Germline lookup yields CDR1 SSHAT and CDR2 FNYEAQ (reference sequence). The CDR3 is 16 amino acids. Libraries for TCR beta were constructed using UMI-labeled 5' RACE. TCRdb reprocessed the 5' RACE reads; each CDR3 protein has one entry and no DNA is given. The ten most abundant clones cover around 35% of a sample with about 6,200 distinct CDR3 sequences. Details on this clonotype: The antigen remains unidentified.

This clonotype originated in a human donor in good health. Sequencing was done on a sample of CD8+ effector memory T cells (TEM) sorted from PBMCs. As for subset: effector memory CD8 T cells, CCR7- CD45RO+ CD95+. The rearrangement joins TRBV7-7 to TRBJ2-3. The chain's CDR3 is CASSLGLTIRPDTQYF. Together with reference TRBV7-7 and TRBJ2-3, the CDR3 gives the full variable domain: GAGVSQSPRYKVTKRGQDVTLRCDPISSHATLYWYQQALGQGPEFLTYFNYEAQPDKSGLPSDRFSAERPEGSISTLTIQRTEQRDSAMYRCASSLGLTIRPDTQYFGPGTRLTVL.